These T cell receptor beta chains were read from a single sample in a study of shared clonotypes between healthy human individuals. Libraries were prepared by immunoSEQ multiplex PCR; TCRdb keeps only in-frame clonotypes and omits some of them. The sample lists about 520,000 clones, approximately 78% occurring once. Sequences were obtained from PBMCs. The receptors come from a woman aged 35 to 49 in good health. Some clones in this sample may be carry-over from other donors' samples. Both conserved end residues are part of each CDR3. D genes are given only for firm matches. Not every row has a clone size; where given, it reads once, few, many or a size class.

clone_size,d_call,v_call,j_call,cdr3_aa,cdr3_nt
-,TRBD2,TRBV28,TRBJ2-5,CASSPGLAGVETQYF,TGTGCCAGCAGTCCGGGACTAGCGGGAGTGGAGACCCAGTACTTC
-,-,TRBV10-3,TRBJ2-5,CAISEIGGFGETQYF,TGTGCCATCAGTGAGATAGGGGGGTTCGGAGAGACCCAGTACTTC
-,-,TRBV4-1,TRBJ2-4,CASSQQLAKNIQYF,TGCGCCAGCAGTCAACAGCTAGCCAAAAACATTCAGTACTTC
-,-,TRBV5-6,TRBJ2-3,CASSPRTPSGSDTQYF,TGTGCCAGCAGCCCCCGGACCCCGAGCGGCTCGGATACGCAGTATTTT
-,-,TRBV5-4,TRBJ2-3,CASSLDSTDTQYF,TGTGCCAGCAGCTTGGATAGCACAGATACGCAGTATTTT
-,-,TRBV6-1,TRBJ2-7,CASSGPWSYEQYF,TGTGCCAGCAGTGGACCATGGAGCTACGAGCAGTACTTC
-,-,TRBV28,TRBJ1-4,CASSPRTATNEKLFF,TGTGCCAGCAGCCCCCGGACAGCTACTAATGAAAAACTGTTTTTT
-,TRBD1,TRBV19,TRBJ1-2,CASSPRGQGNYGYTF,TGTGCCAGTAGTCCCCGGGGACAGGGGAACTATGGCTACACCTTC
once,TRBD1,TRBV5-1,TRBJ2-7,CASSLAPGTGGRGAGEQYF,TGCGCCAGCAGCTTGGCCCCGGGGACAGGGGGCAGGGGAGCGGGGGAGCAGTACTTC
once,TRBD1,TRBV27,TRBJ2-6,CASSRTGAYSGANVLTF,TGTGCCAGCAGTAGGACAGGGGCATACTCTGGGGCCAACGTCCTGACTTTC
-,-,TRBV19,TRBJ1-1,CASSIREGNTEAFF,TGTGCCAGTAGTATAAGGGAGGGGAACACTGAAGCTTTCTTT
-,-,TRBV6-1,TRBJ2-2,CASSEDLANTGELFF,TGTGCCAGCAGTGAAGATCTAGCGAACACCGGGGAGCTGTTTTTT
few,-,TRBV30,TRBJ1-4,CAWRQGTEKLFF,TGTGCCTGGAGACAGGGCACTGAAAAACTGTTTTTT
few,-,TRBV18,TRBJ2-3,CASSSGADTQYF,TGTGCCAGCTCGTCAGGAGCAGATACGCAGTATTTT
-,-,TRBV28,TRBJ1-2,CASSLGQGGYTF,TGTGCCAGCAGTTTAGGGCAAGGTGGCTACACCTTC